Listed below are T cell receptor beta chains from one sample, sequenced in a study of cytomegalovirus exposure and HLA in healthy donors. Clones were sequenced by immunoSEQ multiplex PCR, and TCRdb holds only the in-frame ones, with some missing. There are approximately 140,000 clones in the sample; 77% occur only once, and approximately 4.9% lies in the top ten. Sequenced input: PBMCs. The receptor set was obtained from a woman in her fifties or sixties in good health and CMV-seronegative. CDR3s include the opening cysteine and the closing phenylalanine or tryptophan. The D gene is left open where the match is weak. Only some rows state a clone size, as once, few, many or a class for expanded clones.

v_gene	d_gene	abundance	len	j_gene	CDR3nt	CDR3aa
TRBV7-9	TRBD2	NA	15	TRBJ2-3	TGTGCCAGCAGCTTACGCGGGGGGGAGGGAGATACGCAGTATTTT	CASSLRGGEGDTQYF
TRBV4-1	NA	NA	16	TRBJ2-1	TGCGCCAGCAGCCAAAGAAGCGGACTGCCATATAATGAGCAGTTCTTC	CASSQRSGLPYNEQFF
TRBV5-1	NA	NA	18	TRBJ1-3	TGCGCCAGCAGCTTGGTGGGGGGTGGATCTCTCGGAGGAAACACCATATATTTT	CASSLVGGGSLGGNTIYF
TRBV7-2	TRBD2	NA	16	TRBJ2-2	TGTGCCAGCAGCCGCCCGGGGAGGGTGGCCACCGGGGAGCTGTTTTTT	CASSRPGRVATGELFF
TRBV5-6	TRBD1	NA	14	TRBJ1-2	TGTGCCAGCAGCTTGGGTCGACAGGGGGGCGGCTACACCTTC	CASSLGRQGGGYTF
TRBV14	TRBD2	NA	17	TRBJ2-7	TGTGCCAGCAGCCAAGCCCCCGGGACTAGCGGGGTCTACGAGCAGTACTTC	CASSQAPGTSGVYEQYF
TRBV11-2	TRBD1	NA	17	TRBJ1-5	TGTGCCAGCAGCCCGGGACAGAAAGCTTATAGCAATCAGCCCCAGCATTTT	CASSPGQKAYSNQPQHF
TRBV15	TRBD2	NA	16	TRBJ2-2	TGTGCCACCAGCCCAGCGGGGGGAGCGAACACCGGGGAGCTGTTTTTT	CATSPAGGANTGELFF
TRBV19	TRBD1	NA	13	TRBJ1-2	TGTGCCAGTAGCCCGGACAGGGAATATGGCTACACCTTC	CASSPDREYGYTF
TRBV14	NA	NA	16	TRBJ2-5	TGTGCCAGCAGCCAATGGTTTTCCAGAAACAGGATGGCCCAGTACTTC	CASSQWFSRNRMAQYF
TRBV19	TRBD1	NA	13	TRBJ2-1	TGTGCCAGTAGTATTCAGGGGGCCAATGAGCAGTTCTTC	CASSIQGANEQFF
TRBV4-3	TRBD1	NA	16	TRBJ1-5	TGCGCCAGCAGCCAAGATTACAGGGGGAGCAATCAGCCCCAGCATTTT	CASSQDYRGSNQPQHF
TRBV5-1	TRBD1	few	15	TRBJ1-4	TGCGCCAGCAGCTTGGACCGGACAGGGGGCGAAAAACTGTTTTTT	CASSLDRTGGEKLFF
TRBV28	NA	NA	14	TRBJ2-7	TGTGCCAGCAGTTATCGAAAGGACAACTACGAGCAGTACTTC	CASSYRKDNYEQYF
TRBV7-6	TRBD2	NA	17	TRBJ2-3	TGTGCCAGCAGCATTACCTCTAGCGGGGGGCGCACAGATACGCAGTATTTT	CASSITSSGGRTDTQYF
TRBV11-2	NA	NA	12	TRBJ1-2	TGTGCCAGCAGCTTAGAGGGCGATGGCTACACCTTC	CASSLEGDGYTF
TRBV7-9	TRBD1	NA	13	TRBJ1-2	TGTGCCAGCAGACCCGACAGGGATGACGGCTACACCTTC	CASRPDRDDGYTF
TRBV15	TRBD2	NA	17	TRBJ2-1	TGTGCCACCAGCAGAGATCTCGGCGGGGGTTCCTACAATGAGCAGTTCTTC	CATSRDLGGGSYNEQFF